The TCR beta chain described here comes from a study of radiotherapy plus CTLA-4 blockade in lung cancer. Produced via immunoSEQ multiplex PCR; TCRdb's table is partial and in-frame only. The sample includes about 28,000 clones, approximately 78% of them seen just once. Trimming shortened V by 1 base and J by 8 bases, and 4 bases separated the two germline ends. This CDR3 is built from 11 residues. Germline V gives CDR1 SGHDT, CDR2 YYEEEE. This clone was detected only a few times. People whose metastatic non-small-cell lung cancer was chemo-refractory got focal radiation along with CTLA-4 blockade by ipilimumab.

The V call is TRBV5-6, the J call TRBJ2-1; D uncertain. The TCR comes from a human donor with non-small cell lung cancer who had stable disease on radiotherapy plus ipilimumab. The material sequenced was peripheral blood, taken from a patient treated with radiotherapy plus ipilimumab. The CDR3 bases are TGTGCCAGCAGCTTGCTTGATGAGCAGTTCTTC. Encoded protein: CASSLLDEQFF.